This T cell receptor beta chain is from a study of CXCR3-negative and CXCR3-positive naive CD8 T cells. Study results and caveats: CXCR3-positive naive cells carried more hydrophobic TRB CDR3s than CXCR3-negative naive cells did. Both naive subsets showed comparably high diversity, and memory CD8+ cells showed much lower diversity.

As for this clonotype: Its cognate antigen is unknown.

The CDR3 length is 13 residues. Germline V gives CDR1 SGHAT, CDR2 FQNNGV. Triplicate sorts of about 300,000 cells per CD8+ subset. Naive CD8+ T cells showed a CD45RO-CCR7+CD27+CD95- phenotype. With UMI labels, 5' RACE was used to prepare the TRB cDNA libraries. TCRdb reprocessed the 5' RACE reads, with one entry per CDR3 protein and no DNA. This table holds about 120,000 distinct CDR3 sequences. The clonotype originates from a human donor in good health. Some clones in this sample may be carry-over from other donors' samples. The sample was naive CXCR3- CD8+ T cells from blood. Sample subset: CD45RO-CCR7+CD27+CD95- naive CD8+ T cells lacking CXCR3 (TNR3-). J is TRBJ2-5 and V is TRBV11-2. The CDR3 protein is CASREAAQETQYF.